This TCR beta chain was observed in a study of tumor-infiltrating lymphocytes in primary liver carcinoma. DNA and RNA were both co-extracted from approximately 22-30 mg of bulk tissue that had not been sorted. TCR beta cDNA came from about 500 ng total RNA, primed with a constant-region primer. Libraries of TCR beta came from three nested multiplex PCR rounds with slightly modified ARM-PCR. The two initial PCR rounds, around 11 cycles each, used TRBV1-TRBV30 forward and C-beta reverse primers. TCRdb itself ran the multiplex PCR reads through MiXCR, one entry per CDR3 protein. The top ten clones hold approximately 40% of a sample with roughly 22,000 distinct CDR3 sequences, 80% of them seen once. This clonotype was counted at least ten times. The germline V and J ends were trimmed by 1 base and 5 bases, with 9 bases remaining between them. CDR3 length: 14 amino acids. Germline lookup yields CDR1 MNHNS and CDR2 SASEGT.

The TCR sequence derives from a woman aged 25-40 years with primary liver carcinoma and hepatitis B virus infection. The V and J genes are TRBV6-1 and TRBJ2-1; the D is unclear. The specimen was liver tumor tissue from sampling region 2. Specified subset: tumor region T2, inferior pole. The chain's CDR3 is CASSEGEENNEQFF. Here the CDR3 DNA reads TGTGCCAGCAGTGAAGGTGAGGAGAACAATGAGCAGTTCTTC.